The 10 T cell receptor beta chains reported below all come from one sample, sequenced in a study of spatial heterogeneity in lung cancer. Study results and caveats: Within tumors, counts of expanded alpha and beta TCRs tracked tumor mutation counts.

Time point of the sample: sample taken at primary tumor resection. MiXCR, applied by TCRdb to the 5' RACE reads, yields one record per CDR3 protein. The table records about 100,000 distinct CDR3 sequences, 4.4% of them present only once. For these receptors, no antigen is known. The sample was lung tumor tissue, taken at surgery. These receptor sequences come from a male donor with early-stage non-small cell lung cancer.

The sample holds many counts of this clonotype. V gene TRBV12-3 or TRBV12-4 combines with J gene TRBJ1-5, with D unresolved. V lost 4 bases and J 5 bases, leaving 12 bases between the germline ends. CDR3 length: 14 amino acids. The CDR3 is CASSYRLEHQPQHF. CDR3 nucleotides: TGTGCCAGCAGTTACAGATTGGAGCATCAGCCCCAGCATTTT.

The sample holds many counts of this clonotype. The gene calls are TRBV6-6 and TRBJ2-7; 8 bases map to TRBD1. Germline-derived CDR1 and CDR2 are MNHNY and SVGAGI (reference sequence). Trimming removed 7 bases from V and 3 bases from J; junction bases left unmatched: 5. This CDR3 is 13 amino acids long. In DNA, the CDR3 is TGTGCCAGCACCACTACAGGGGGCTACGAGCAGTACTTC. Protein sequence: CASTTTGGYEQYF.

This clonotype has a count of ten or more. The chain is built from TRBV4-1 and TRBJ2-4; maybe TRBD1 (6 bases). The germline V gene has CDR1 MGHRA and CDR2 YSYEKL. Trimming removed 3 bases at V and 6 bases at J, with 21 bases between. The CDR3 loop spans 17 amino acids. This chain's CDR3 is CASSQVQGSGHTNIQYF. In DNA form, the CDR3 reads TGCGCCAGCAGCCAGGTTCAGGGGAGTGGGCACACAAACATTCAGTACTTC.

This clonotype came up many times. The chain combines TRBV2 with TRBJ1-1; 7 bases are a match to TRBD1. With 6 bases clipped from V and 0 bases from J, the junction kept 4 bases outside the gene matches. This CDR3 has 14 residues. Germline values: CDR1 SNHLY, CDR2 FYNNEI. As DNA, the CDR3 is TGTGCCAGCAGGACGGACAGGCTGAACACTGAAGCTTTCTTT. This translates into CASRTDRLNTEAFF.

This clonotype was seen at least ten times. This rearrangement joins TRBV29-1 to TRBJ1-1; a weak D match, TRBD1 (5 bases). Germline lookup yields CDR1 SQVTM and CDR2 ANQGSEA. This CDR3 is built from 10 residues. V was trimmed by 4 bases and J by 11 bases, leaving 11 bases between them. The chain's CDR3 is CSVVGVEAFF. Here the CDR3 DNA reads TGCAGCGTTGTAGGGGTGGAGGCTTTCTTT.

This clonotype came up many times. The chain links TRBV6-6 to TRBJ1-4; D call uncertain. This CDR3 has 14 residues. The germline V and J ends were trimmed by 3 bases and 8 bases, with 13 bases remaining between them. CDR1 and CDR2 from the germline V gene are MNHNY and SVGAGI (reference sequence). CDR3 sequence: CASSYISGEEKLFF. In DNA, the CDR3 is TGTGCCAGCAGTTATATCTCGGGCGAAGAAAAACTGTTTTTT.

Concerning this clonotype itself: This may come from a read error, since a much larger clone is one base off. The chain is built from TRBV7-9 and TRBJ1-1; D might be TRBD1 (6 bases). CDR3 length equals 14 residues. CDR1 is SEHNR and CDR2 is FQNEAQ in the germline V gene (reference sequence). The CDR3 coding sequence is TGTGCCAGCAGCCCATACGACAGGAACACTGAAGCTTACTTT. It encodes CASSPYDRNTEAYF.

This clonotype has more than one count but fewer than ten. CDR3 DNA sequence: TGTGCCAGCAGTCTCCCGGGACTAGCGAACTCCTACGAGCAGTACTTC. Its protein product is CASSLPGLANSYEQYF. The genes are TRBV28 and TRBJ2-7; TRBD2 aligns across 10 bases. The CDR3 extends over 16 amino acids. Losses at the gene ends were 5 bases for V and 0 bases for J; bases not matched to a gene: 7. Germline V gene sequence: CDR1 MDHEN, CDR2 SYDVKM.

This clonotype came up a few times. The genes are TRBV29-1 and TRBJ2-1, with TRBD2 matching over 8 bases. Germline CDR1 is SQVTM and CDR2 is ANQGSEA. The V and J ends lost 0 bases and 4 bases, in that order; junction bases with no gene match: 5. The length of the CDR3 is 15 residues. This chain's CDR3 is CSVEDRGGRYNEQFF. The DNA for the CDR3 is TGCAGCGTTGAAGATCGGGGGGGACGATACAATGAGCAGTTCTTC.

This clonotype was recorded at least ten times. The V call is TRBV9, the J call TRBJ2-1, with D perhaps TRBD2 (5 bases). This CDR3 has 14 amino acids. Trimming shortened V by 0 bases and J by 3 bases, and 7 bases separated the two germline ends. Germline values: CDR1 SGDLS, CDR2 YYNGEE. DNA for the CDR3: TGTGCCAGCAGCGTAGCAAGCGGCTACAATGAGCAGTTCTTC. Residues: CASSVASGYNEQFF.